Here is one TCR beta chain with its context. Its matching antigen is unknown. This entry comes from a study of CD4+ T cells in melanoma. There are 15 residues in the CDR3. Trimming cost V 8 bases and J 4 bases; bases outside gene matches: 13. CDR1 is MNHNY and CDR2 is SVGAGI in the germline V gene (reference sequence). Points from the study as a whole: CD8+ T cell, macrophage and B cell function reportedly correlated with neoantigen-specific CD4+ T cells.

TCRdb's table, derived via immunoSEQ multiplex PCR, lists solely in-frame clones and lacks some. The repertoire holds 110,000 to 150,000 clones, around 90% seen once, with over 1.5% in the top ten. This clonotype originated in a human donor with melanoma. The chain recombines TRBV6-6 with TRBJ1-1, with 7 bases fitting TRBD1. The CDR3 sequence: CASQGQPLGGTEAFF. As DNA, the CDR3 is TGTGCCAGCCAGGGACAGCCCCTGGGAGGCACTGAAGCTTTCTTT.